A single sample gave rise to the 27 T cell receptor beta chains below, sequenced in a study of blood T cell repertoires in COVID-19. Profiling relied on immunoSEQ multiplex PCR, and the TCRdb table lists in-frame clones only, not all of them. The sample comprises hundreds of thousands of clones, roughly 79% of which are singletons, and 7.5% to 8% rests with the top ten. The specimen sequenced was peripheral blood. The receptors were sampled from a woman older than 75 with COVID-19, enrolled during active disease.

CDR3 region: CASSQRAPNEQFF. CDR3 in DNA: TGTGCCAGCAGCCAACGCGCCCCCAATGAGCAGTTCTTC. The rearrangement joins TRBV3-1 (or the pseudogene TRBV3-2) to TRBJ2-1; D gene unclear. Germline CDR1 reads LGHDT; CDR2 reads YNNKEL (reference sequence). The CDR3 spans 13 residues. The V gene lost 2 bases and the J gene lost 6 bases, with 8 bases spanning the gap.

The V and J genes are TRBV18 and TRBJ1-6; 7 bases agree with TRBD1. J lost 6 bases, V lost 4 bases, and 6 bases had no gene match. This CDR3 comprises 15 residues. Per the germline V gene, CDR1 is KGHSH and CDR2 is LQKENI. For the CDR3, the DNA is TGTGCCAGCTCACGTATACAGGGGACTAATTCACCCCTCCACTTT. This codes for CASSRIQGTNSPLHF.

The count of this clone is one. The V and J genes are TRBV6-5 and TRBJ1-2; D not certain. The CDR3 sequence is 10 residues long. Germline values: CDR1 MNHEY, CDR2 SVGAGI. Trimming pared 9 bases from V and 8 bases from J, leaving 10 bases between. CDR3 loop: CASYEAGYTF. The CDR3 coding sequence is TGTGCCAGTTACGAAGCAGGCTACACCTTC.

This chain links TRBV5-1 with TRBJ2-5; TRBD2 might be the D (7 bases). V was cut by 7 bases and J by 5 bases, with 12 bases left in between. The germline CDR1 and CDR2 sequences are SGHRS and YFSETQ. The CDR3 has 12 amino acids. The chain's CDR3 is CASGGAMETQYF. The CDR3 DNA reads TGCGCCAGCGGGGGGGCCATGGAGACCCAGTACTTC.

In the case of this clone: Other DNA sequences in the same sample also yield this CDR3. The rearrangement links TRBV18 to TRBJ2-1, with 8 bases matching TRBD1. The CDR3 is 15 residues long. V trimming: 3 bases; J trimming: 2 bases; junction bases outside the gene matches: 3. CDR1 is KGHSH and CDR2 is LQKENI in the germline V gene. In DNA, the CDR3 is TGTGCCAGCTCACCGGGGACAGGAACCTACAATGAGCAGTTCTTC. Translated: CASSPGTGTYNEQFF.

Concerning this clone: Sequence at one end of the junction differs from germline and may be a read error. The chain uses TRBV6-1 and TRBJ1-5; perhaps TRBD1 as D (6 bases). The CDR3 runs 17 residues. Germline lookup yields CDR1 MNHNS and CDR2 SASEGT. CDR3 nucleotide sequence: TGTGCCAGCAATGAAGGATTAGTAGGGGGAGTGAATCAGCCCCAGCATTTT. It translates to CASNEGLVGGVNQPQHF.

Here the CDR3 reads CASSPRGRKAFF. CDR3 DNA: TGTGCCAGCAGCCCTAGGGGGCGGAAAGCTTTCTTT. V usage is TRBV14 and J usage is TRBJ1-1; 7 positions agree with TRBD1. The trim removed 4 bases at V and 9 bases at J, leaving 5 bases unmatched. The germline V gene has CDR1 SGHDN and CDR2 FVKESK. The CDR3 loop spans 12 amino acids.

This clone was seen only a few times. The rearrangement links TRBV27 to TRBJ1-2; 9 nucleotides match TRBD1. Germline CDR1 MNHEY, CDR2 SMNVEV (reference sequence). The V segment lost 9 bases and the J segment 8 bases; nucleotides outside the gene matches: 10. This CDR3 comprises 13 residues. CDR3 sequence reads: CARRTGGRQGYTF. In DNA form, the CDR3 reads TGTGCCAGAAGAACAGGGGGCAGGCAGGGCTACACCTTC.

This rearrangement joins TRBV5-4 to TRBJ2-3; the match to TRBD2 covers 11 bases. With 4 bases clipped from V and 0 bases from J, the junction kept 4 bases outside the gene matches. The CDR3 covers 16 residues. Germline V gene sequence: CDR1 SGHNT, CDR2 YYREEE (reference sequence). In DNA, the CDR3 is TGTGCCAGCAGCGTGGGACTAGCGGTTAGCACAGATACGCAGTATTTT. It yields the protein CASSVGLAVSTDTQYF.

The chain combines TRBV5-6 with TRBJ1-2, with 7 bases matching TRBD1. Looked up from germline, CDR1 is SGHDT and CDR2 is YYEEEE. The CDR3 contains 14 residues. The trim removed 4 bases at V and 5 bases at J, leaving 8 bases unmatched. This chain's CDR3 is CASSNTGTAYGYTF. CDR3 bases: TGTGCCAGCAGCAATACCGGGACAGCTTATGGCTACACCTTC.

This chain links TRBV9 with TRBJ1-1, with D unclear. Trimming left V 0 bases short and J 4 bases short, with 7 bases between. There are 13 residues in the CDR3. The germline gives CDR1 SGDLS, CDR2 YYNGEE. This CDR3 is CASSVDLATEAFF. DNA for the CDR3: TGTGCCAGCAGCGTAGATCTGGCCACTGAAGCTTTCTTT.

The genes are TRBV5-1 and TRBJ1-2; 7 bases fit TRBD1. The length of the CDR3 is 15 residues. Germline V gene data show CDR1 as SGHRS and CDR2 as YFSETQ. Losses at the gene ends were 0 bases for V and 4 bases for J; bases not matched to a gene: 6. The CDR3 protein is CASSLAGQVIYGYTF. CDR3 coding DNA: TGCGCCAGCAGCTTGGCCGGACAGGTGATCTATGGCTACACCTTC.

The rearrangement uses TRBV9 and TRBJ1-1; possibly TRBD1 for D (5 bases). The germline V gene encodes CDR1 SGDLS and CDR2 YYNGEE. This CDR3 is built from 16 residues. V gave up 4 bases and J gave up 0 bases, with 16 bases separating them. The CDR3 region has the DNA TGTGCCAGCAGCCCAGATTGGGGACTCATGAACACTGAAGCTTTCTTT. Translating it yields CASSPDWGLMNTEAFF.

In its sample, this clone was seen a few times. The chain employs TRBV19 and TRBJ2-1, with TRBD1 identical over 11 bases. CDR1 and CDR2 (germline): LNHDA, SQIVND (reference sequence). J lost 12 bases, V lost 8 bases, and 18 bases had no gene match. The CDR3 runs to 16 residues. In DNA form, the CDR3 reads TGTGCCAGTCCGGGACAGGGGGTTTGGAGCGAGAAGGGGCAGTTCTTC. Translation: CASPGQGVWSEKGQFF.

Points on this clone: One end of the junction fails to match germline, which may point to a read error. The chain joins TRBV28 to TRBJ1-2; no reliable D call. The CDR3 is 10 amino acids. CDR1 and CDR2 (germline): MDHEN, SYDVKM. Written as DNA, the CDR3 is TGTGCCAGCAGGAACTTTGGCTACACCTTC. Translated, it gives CASRNFGYTF.

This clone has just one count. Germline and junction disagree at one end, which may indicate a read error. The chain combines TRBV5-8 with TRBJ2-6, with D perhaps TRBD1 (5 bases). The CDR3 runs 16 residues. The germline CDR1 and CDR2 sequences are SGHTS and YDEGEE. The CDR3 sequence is CASSRGRYSGANVLTF. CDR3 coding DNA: TGTGCCAGCAGCAGAGGACGGTACTCTGGGGCCAACGTCTTGACTTTC.

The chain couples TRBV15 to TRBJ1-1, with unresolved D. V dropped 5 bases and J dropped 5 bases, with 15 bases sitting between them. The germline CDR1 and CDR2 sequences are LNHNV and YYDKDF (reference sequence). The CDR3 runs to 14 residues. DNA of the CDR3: TGTGCCACCAGCGCTTATCGAGGGATTACTGAAGCTTTCTTT. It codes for CATSAYRGITEAFF.

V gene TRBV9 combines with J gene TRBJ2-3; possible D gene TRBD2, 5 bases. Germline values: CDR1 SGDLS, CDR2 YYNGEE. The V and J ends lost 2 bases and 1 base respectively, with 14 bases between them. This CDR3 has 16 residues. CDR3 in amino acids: CASSVESEVGTDTQYF. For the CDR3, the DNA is TGTGCCAGCAGCGTCGAGTCGGAGGTGGGCACAGATACGCAGTATTTT.

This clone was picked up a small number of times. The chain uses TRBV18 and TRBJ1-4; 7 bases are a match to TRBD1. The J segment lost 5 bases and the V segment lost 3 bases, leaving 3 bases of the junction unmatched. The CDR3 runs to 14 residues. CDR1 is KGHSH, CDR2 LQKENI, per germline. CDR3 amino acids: CASSPGTDNEKLFF. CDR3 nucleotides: TGTGCCAGCTCACCTGGGACAGACAATGAAAAACTGTTTTTT. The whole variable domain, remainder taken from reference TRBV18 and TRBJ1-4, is NAGVMQNPRHLVRRRGQEARLRCSPMKGHSHVYWYRQLPEEGLKFMVYLQKENIIDESGMPKERFSAEFPKEGPSILRIQQVVRGDSAAYFCASSPGTDNEKLFFGSGTQLSVL.

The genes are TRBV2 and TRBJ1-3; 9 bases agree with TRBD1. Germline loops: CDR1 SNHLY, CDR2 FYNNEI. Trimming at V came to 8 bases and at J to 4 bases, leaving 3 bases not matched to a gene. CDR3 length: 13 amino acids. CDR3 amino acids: CASVGTGGNTIYF. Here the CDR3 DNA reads TGTGCCAGCGTAGGGACAGGGGGAAACACCATATATTTT.

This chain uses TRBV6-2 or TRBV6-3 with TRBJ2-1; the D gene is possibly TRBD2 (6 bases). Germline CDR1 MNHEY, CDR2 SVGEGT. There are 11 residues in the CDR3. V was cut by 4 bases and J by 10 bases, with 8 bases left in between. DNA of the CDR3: TGTGCCAGCAGTTCCCGGGGGGAGCAGTTCTTC. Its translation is CASSSRGEQFF.

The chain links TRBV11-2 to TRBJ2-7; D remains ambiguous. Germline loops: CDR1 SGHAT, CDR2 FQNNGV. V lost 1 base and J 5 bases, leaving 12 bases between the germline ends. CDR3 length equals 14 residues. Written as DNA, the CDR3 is TGTGCCAGCAGCTTAGGTCCTAGTCTGGACGAGCAGTACTTC. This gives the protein CASSLGPSLDEQYF.

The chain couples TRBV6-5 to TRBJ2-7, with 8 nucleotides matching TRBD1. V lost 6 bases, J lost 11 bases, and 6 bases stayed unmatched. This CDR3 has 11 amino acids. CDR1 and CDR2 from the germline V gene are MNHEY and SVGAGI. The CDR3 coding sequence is TGTGCCAGCAGGGGGGACAGGAAAAAGTACTTC. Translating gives CASRGDRKKYF.

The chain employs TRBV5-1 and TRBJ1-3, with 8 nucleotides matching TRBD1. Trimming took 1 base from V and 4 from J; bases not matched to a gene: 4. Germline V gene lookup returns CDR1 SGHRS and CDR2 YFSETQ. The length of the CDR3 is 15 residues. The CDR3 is CASSLTGGFGNTIYF. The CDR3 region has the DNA TGCGCCAGCAGCTTGACAGGGGGTTTCGGAAACACCATATATTTT.

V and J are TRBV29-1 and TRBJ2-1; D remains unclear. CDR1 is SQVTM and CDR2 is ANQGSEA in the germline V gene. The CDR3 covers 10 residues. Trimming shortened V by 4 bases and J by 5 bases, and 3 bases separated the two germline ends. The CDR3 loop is CSVGDNEQFF. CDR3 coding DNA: TGCAGCGTTGGAGACAATGAGCAGTTCTTC.

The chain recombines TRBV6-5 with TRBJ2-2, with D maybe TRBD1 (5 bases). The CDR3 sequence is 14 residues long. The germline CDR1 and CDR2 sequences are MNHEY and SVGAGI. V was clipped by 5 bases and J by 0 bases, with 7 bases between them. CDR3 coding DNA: TGTGCCAGCAGTCCGGACACGAACACCGGGGAGCTGTTTTTT. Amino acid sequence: CASSPDTNTGELFF.

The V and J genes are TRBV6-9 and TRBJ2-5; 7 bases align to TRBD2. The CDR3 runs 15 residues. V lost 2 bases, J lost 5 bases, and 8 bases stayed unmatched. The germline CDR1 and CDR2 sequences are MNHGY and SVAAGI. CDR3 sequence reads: CASSYTLEGGETQYF. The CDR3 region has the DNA TGTGCCAGCAGTTATACATTAGAGGGAGGGGAGACCCAGTACTTC.